The 2 T cell receptor beta chains below all came from one sample that was sequenced in a study of human T cells and chemical hapten exposure. Time point noted: pre-sensitization, week 0. The treatment here: therapeutic diphenylcyclopropenone sensitization with weekly scalp DPC. TCRdb ran MiXCR on the RACE reads and lists one entry per CDR3 protein. The data hold around 250,000 distinct CDR3 sequences, with about 8.1% observed a single time. The source material was whole blood, sampled in connection with sensitization to the hapten diphenylcyclopropenone (DPC). These TCRs come from a middle-aged woman with alopecia areata. Some clones in this sample may be carry-over from other donors' samples.

This clonotype has only a few counts. J is TRBJ1-3 and V is TRBV5-1, with no clear D. V was clipped by 1 base and J by 0 bases, with 8 bases between them. Germline assignment: CDR1 SGHRS and CDR2 YFSETQ. CDR3 length: 15 amino acids. The CDR3 DNA reads TGCGCCAGCAGCTTGACGAAATCCTCTGGAAACACCATATATTTT. Its protein is CASSLTKSSGNTIYF.

V is TRBV5-1 and J is TRBJ2-3; D perhaps matches TRBD1 (5 bases). CDR1 SGHRS and CDR2 YFSETQ come from the germline V gene. V was trimmed by 4 bases and J by 4 bases, leaving 13 bases between them. This CDR3 comprises 14 residues. This CDR3 reads CASSGQGIPDTQYF. The CDR3 DNA reads as TGCGCCAGCAGCGGACAAGGGATTCCAGATACGCAGTATTTT.